A selection of T cell receptor beta chains follows, all from one sample in a study of T-cell memory formation after mild COVID-19. TCRdb independently ran MiXCR on the 5' RACE reads; one entry per CDR3 protein. The data hold nearly 350,000 distinct CDR3 sequences, with 13% observed a single time. The sequenced sample was PBMCs or a T cell subset sorted from them (not recorded which). These receptors all come from a man between 18 and 35 years old who had mild COVID-19 (a few samples of this study predate the infection). Cell type and time point are not known. Each CDR3 is given with its conserved first and last residue. The D gene is left open where the match is weak. Clone sizes are given selectively: once, few, many, or a class where the clone is expanded.

J,V,D,size,CDR3,DNA
TRBJ2-5,TRBV12-5,-,few,CASGLVPSELQETQYF,TGTGCTAGTGGTTTGGTCCCATCAGAGCTACAAGAGACCCAGTACTTC
TRBJ2-6,TRBV11-3,-,few,CASSSSNVLTF,TGTGCCAGCAGCTCCTCAAACGTCCTGACTTTC
TRBJ2-1,TRBV12-3/TRBV12-4,-,few,CASTPGYNEQFF,TGTGCCAGCACTCCTGGCTACAATGAGCAGTTCTTC
TRBJ1-1,TRBV5-5,-,few,CASSGFDLDGPNTEAFF,TGTGCCAGCAGCGGGTTCGACTTAGACGGCCCGAACACTGAAGCTTTCTTT
TRBJ1-6,TRBV29-1,TRBD1,-,CSARTGLGSPLHF,TGCAGCGCCCGGACAGGGTTGGGATCACCCCTCCACTTT
TRBJ2-5,TRBV19,-,-,CAASRDRSDQETQYF,TGTGCCGCATCCCGCGACAGGTCCGACCAAGAGACCCAGTACTTC
TRBJ1-2,TRBV7-2,-,-,CASSSVGGSGNYGYTF,TGTGCCAGCAGCTCGGTGGGCGGGTCTGGAAACTATGGCTACACCTTC
TRBJ2-7,TRBV5-6,TRBD1,-,CASSFLGQVTYEQYF,TGTGCCAGCAGCTTTCTGGGACAGGTGACCTACGAGCAGTACTTC
TRBJ1-4,TRBV7-9,-,few,CASSFHRGIEKLFF,TGTGCCAGCAGCTTCCACCGAGGGATCGAAAAACTGTTTTTT
TRBJ2-5,TRBV2,-,few,CASKYQETQYF,TGTGCCAGCAAGTACCAAGAGACCCAGTACTTC
TRBJ2-3,TRBV6-6,-,few,CASSFSGEDTQYF,TGTGCCAGCAGTTTCTCCGGGGAAGATACGCAGTATTTT
TRBJ2-1,TRBV3-1,-,few,CASSQLGAEQFF,TGTGCCAGCAGCCAATTAGGGGCGGAGCAGTTCTTC
TRBJ1-5,TRBV5-6,-,-,CASSLGVSNQPQHF,TGTGCCAGCAGCTTGGGGGTTAGCAATCAGCCCCAGCATTTT
TRBJ2-1,TRBV7-6,-,-,CASSHPSGGQFF,TGTGCCAGCAGTCATCCCTCGGGTGGGCAGTTCTTC
TRBJ2-5,TRBV27,TRBD2,few,CASSLYPGGVQETQYF,TGTGCCAGCAGTTTATATCCGGGGGGGGTCCAAGAGACCCAGTACTTC
TRBJ1-5,TRBV5-6,-,few,CASSFRKISNQPQHF,TGTGCCAGCAGCTTCCGGAAAATTAGCAATCAGCCCCAGCATTTT
TRBJ2-1,TRBV6-5,-,many,CASSPGSAQGNNEQFF,TGTGCCAGCAGCCCCGGGAGCGCCCAGGGTAACAATGAGCAGTTCTTC
TRBJ2-5,TRBV5-4,-,-,CASSLGGVQETQYF,TGTGCCAGCAGCTTGGGCGGGGTGCAAGAGACCCAGTACTTC
TRBJ1-3,TRBV12-3/TRBV12-4,-,few,CASRSGQLGNTIYF,TGTGCCAGCAGGTCCGGACAGCTTGGAAACACCATATATTTT
TRBJ2-5,TRBV7-3,-,few,CASSFGPKETQYF,TGTGCCAGCAGCTTCGGACCGAAAGAGACCCAGTACTTC
TRBJ2-1,TRBV12-3/TRBV12-4,-,few,CASRAGANEQFF,TGTGCCAGCAGAGCTGGGGCCAATGAGCAGTTCTTC
TRBJ2-2,TRBV11-2,-,few,CASSFSFTGAGVSAGELFF,TGTGCCAGCAGCTTCTCCTTCACAGGGGCGGGGGTCTCGGCCGGGGAGCTGTTTTTT
TRBJ2-3,TRBV6-2/TRBV6-3,-,few,CASSYLRSADTQYF,TGTGCCAGCAGTTATCTGAGGTCGGCAGATACGCAGTATTTT
TRBJ2-5,TRBV9,-,few,CASSVDRRQETQYF,TGTGCCAGCAGCGTGGATCGGAGACAAGAGACCCAGTACTTC
TRBJ2-1,TRBV24-1,-,-,CATSDYLSGDNEQFF,TGTGCCACGTCCGATTACTTGTCTGGGGACAATGAGCAGTTCTTC